The 16 T cell receptor beta chains reported below all come from one sample, sequenced in a study of immune characteristics of hereditary and idiopathic chronic pancreatitis. Clones were read by immunoSEQ multiplex PCR, and TCRdb kept only the in-frame ones, dropping some. This sample has some 15,000 clones; around 67% occur once, and the top ten carry 14%. Total pancreatectomy with islet autotransplantation was the source of the chronic pancreatitis pancreas tissue. The specimen sequenced was pancreas tissue with hereditary chronic pancreatitis. The receptors were sampled from a human donor with chronic pancreatitis.

This clone appeared once. This chain connects TRBV28 to TRBJ2-7; 8 bases align to TRBD2. J gave up 0 bases and V 5 bases, and 9 bases lay outside the gene matches. The length of the CDR3 is 16 residues. Germline CDR1 reads MDHEN; CDR2 reads SYDVKM. In DNA, the CDR3 is TGTGCCAGCAGTCCCCCCGGTAGCGGGAACTCCTACGAGCAGTACTTC. Translated: CASSPPGSGNSYEQYF. The complete variable domain, with remaining parts taken from reference TRBV28 and TRBJ2-7, reads DVKVTQSSRYLVKRTGEKVFLECVQDMDHENMFWYRQDPGLGLRLIYFSYDVKMKEKGDIPEGYSVSREKKERFSLILESASTNQTSMYLCASSPPGSGNSYEQYFGPGTRLTVT.

This chain links TRBV28 with TRBJ2-3; 8 bases map to TRBD2. Germline values: CDR1 MDHEN, CDR2 SYDVKM. V was pared by 5 bases and J by 6 bases, with 10 bases of the junction left unmatched. CDR3 size: 15 residues. The CDR3 DNA sequence: TGTGCCAGCAGTATAGCGGGAAGAGTCGGGGATACGCAGTATTTT. Translation: CASSIAGRVGDTQYF.

This clone showed up just a few times. The chain couples TRBV19 to TRBJ2-7, with no clear D. The germline V gene encodes CDR1 LNHDA and CDR2 SQIVND (reference sequence). The CDR3 has 12 residues. V lost 7 bases, J lost 6 bases, and 13 bases lay in between. The CDR3 spells CASNPWECEQYF. CDR3 DNA: TGTGCCAGTAATCCTTGGGAATGCGAGCAGTACTTC.

This chain joins TRBV6-5 and TRBJ2-7; tentatively, D is TRBD2 (6 bases). Germline V lookup: CDR1 MNHEY, CDR2 SVGAGI. V shed 6 bases and J shed 1 base, with 16 bases lying between them. The CDR3 is 15 residues long. In nucleotides, the CDR3 is TGTGCCAGCAGGTTGGAGGATAGCGGATCCTACGAGCAGTACTTC. This translates into CASRLEDSGSYEQYF.

This clone was seen a few times. The V call is TRBV2, the J call TRBJ2-2, with 11 bases matching TRBD1. This CDR3 is 15 amino acids long. V gave up 5 bases and J gave up 6 bases; unmatched junction bases: 5. Germline CDR1 and CDR2: SNHLY and FYNNEI. Here the CDR3 DNA reads TGTGCCAGCAGTTCCGGACAGGGGGCCGCCGGGGAGCTGTTTTTT. It yields the protein CASSSGQGAAGELFF.

By sample fraction, this clone is medium-sized. The rearrangement joins TRBV6-2 or TRBV6-3 to TRBJ2-2, with D perhaps being TRBD1 or TRBD2 (5 bases each). Germline loops: CDR1 MNHEY, CDR2 SVGEGT. Trimming stripped 6 bases from V and 3 bases from J, with 8 bases between. There are 13 residues in the CDR3. Written as DNA, the CDR3 is TGTGCCAGCAGCGGGACGTACACCGGGGAGCTGTTTTTT. Protein: CASSGTYTGELFF.

The chain combines TRBV28 with TRBJ2-7; 9 bases fit TRBD2. This CDR3 is built from 15 residues. Germline V gene data show CDR1 as MDHEN and CDR2 as SYDVKM. V dropped 2 bases and J dropped 4; count of bases not matched to a gene: 6. CDR3 coding DNA: TGTGCCAGCAGTTTAATTCTAGCGGGAATGTACGAGCAGTACTTC. This codes for CASSLILAGMYEQYF.

The CDR3, as DNA: TGCAGCGTAAGGCGGAGCGGGAGGGTCTACAATGAGCAGTTCTTC. This translates into CSVRRSGRVYNEQFF. This chain connects TRBV29-1 to TRBJ2-1, with 10 bases that match TRBD2. CDR1 is SQVTM, CDR2 ANQGSEA, per germline. CDR3 length: 15 residues. V lost 6 bases to trimming and J lost 3 bases; unmatched junction nucleotides: 8.

This rearrangement joins TRBV5-1 to TRBJ2-7; 8 bases are a match to TRBD1. V lost 1 base, J lost 5 bases, and 8 bases stayed unmatched. Germline V CDR1 and CDR2: SGHRS, YFSETQ. CDR3 length equals 15 residues. The DNA for the CDR3 is TGCGCCAGCAGCTTGACCGGGACAGGCATCCACGAGCAGTACTTC. This translates into CASSLTGTGIHEQYF.

V usage is TRBV5-1 and J usage is TRBJ2-2; D is uncertain. Germline V gives CDR1 SGHRS, CDR2 YFSETQ. The CDR3 consists of 13 residues. Trimming cost V 4 bases and J 7 bases, with 11 bases left between them. CDR3 nucleotide sequence: TGCGCCAGCAGCCGACTGGTGGGCGGGGAGCTGTTTTTT. Residues: CASSRLVGGELFF.

The V and J genes are TRBV7-3 and TRBJ1-1; D perhaps matches TRBD1 (5 bases). There are 14 residues in the CDR3. The germline V gene has CDR1 SGHTA and CDR2 FQGTGA. The V end was cut by 3 bases, the J end by 0 bases, with 8 bases between. CDR3: CASSFDSMNTEAFF. The CDR3 nucleotides are TGTGCCAGCAGCTTCGACAGCATGAACACTGAAGCTTTCTTT.

The gene calls are TRBV20-1 and TRBJ2-7; D is ambiguous. CDR1 is DFQATT, CDR2 SNEGSKA, per germline (reference sequence). The V and J ends lost 3 bases and 4 bases respectively, with 10 bases between them. The CDR3 totals 12 residues. CDR3 coding DNA: TGCAGTGCTAGTCCGACAATTTACGAGCAGTACTTC. It specifies CSASPTIYEQYF.

V gene TRBV6-1 combines with J gene TRBJ2-3, with 8 bases that match TRBD2. Trimming removed 3 bases from V and 1 base from J; junction bases left unmatched: 0. The CDR3 is 14 residues long. CDR1 and CDR2 (germline): MNHNS, SASEGT. DNA of the CDR3: TGTGCCAGCAGTGATAGCGGGGGCACAGATACGCAGTATTTT. It yields the protein CASSDSGGTDTQYF.

The CDR3 bases are TGCAGCGCCGGGACAGTCCAAGAGACCCAGTACTTC. It yields the protein CSAGTVQETQYF. This sequence joins TRBV29-1 and TRBJ2-5; 7 positions match TRBD1. The CDR3 is 12 amino acids. Per the germline V gene, CDR1 is SQVTM and CDR2 is ANQGSEA. V lost 7 bases, J lost 1 base, and 3 bases stayed unmatched.

This clone was picked up a small number of times. The V and J genes are TRBV3-1 (or the pseudogene TRBV3-2) and TRBJ2-3; possibly TRBD1 for D (6 bases). V was trimmed by 4 bases and J by 0 bases, leaving 11 bases between them. The length of the CDR3 is 15 residues. Germline V gene data show CDR1 as LGHDT and CDR2 as YNNKEL (reference sequence). The CDR3 sequence is CASSPTGTSTDTQYF. The DNA of the CDR3 is TGTGCCAGCAGCCCAACAGGGACCAGCACAGATACGCAGTATTTT.

This clone was seen more than once but under ten times. Other DNA sequences of this sample code for an identical CDR3. This sequence joins TRBV2 and TRBJ1-1; D is unresolved. Germline-derived CDR1 and CDR2 are SNHLY and FYNNEI. Trimming shortened V by 2 bases and J by 0 bases, and 7 bases separated the two germline ends. The CDR3 has 14 residues. CDR3 coding DNA: TGTGCCAGCAGTGAACGGTCCATGAACACTGAAGCTTTCTTT. Amino acids: CASSERSMNTEAFF.